This T cell receptor beta chain was sequenced during a study of cytomegalovirus exposure and HLA in healthy donors. To note about this clone: Antigen: not known.

PCR was performed using 60 Vbeta and 13 Jbeta primers. The table came from immunoSEQ multiplex PCR; TCRdb's copy has only in-frame clones and leaves some out. The sample records approximately 24,000 clones, roughly 70% being singletons. Regarding the study as a whole: Diagnosis of cytomegalovirus status made by the classifier reportedly showed high specificity and sensitivity. In a later analysis, about 17,000 TCR beta sequences were associated with HLA alleles at 0.05 false discovery rate.

The CDR3 totals 13 residues. Germline V gives CDR1 SQVTM, CDR2 ANQGSEA. V gave up 3 bases and J gave up 7 bases, with 13 bases separating them. The sequence derives from a woman aged 50 to 60 in good health and CMV-seronegative. The material sequenced was PBMCs. The J gene is TRBJ2-1, the V gene TRBV29-1, with D perhaps matching TRBD2 (6 bases). The DNA for the CDR3 is TGCAGCGTTGAGACGGGAGATTGGAATGAGCAGTTCTTC. Translated: CSVETGDWNEQFF.